This TCR beta chain was found in a study of blood T cells in healthy people across ages. The CDR3 is 18 residues long. The V and J ends lost 6 bases and 4 bases respectively, with 25 bases between them. The V gene's germline CDR1 is MDHEN and CDR2 SYDVKM. A sample-barcoded 5' primer and a J-beta primer mix were used in a second PCR of about 7 to 11 cycles. TCRdb fed the 5' RACE reads into MiXCR, producing one record per CDR3 protein. In the table there are about 800,000 distinct CDR3 sequences, around 25% of which are singletons. These data are also associated with another study on T cells of mothers and their children.

The source is a boy aged 10-17 years in good health. What was sequenced was blood. V usage is TRBV28 and J usage is TRBJ1-5; possible D gene TRBD1, 5 bases. The CDR3, as DNA: TGTGCCAGCAGCATGATTATCCCCACCAGGGAAGAGAATCAGCCCCAGCATTTT. The encoded protein is CASSMIIPTREENQPQHF. The full variable domain, its missing parts supplied by reference TRBV28 and TRBJ1-5, is DVKVTQSSRYLVKRTGEKVFLECVQDMDHENMFWYRQDPGLGLRLIYFSYDVKMKEKGDIPEGYSVSREKKERFSLILESASTNQTSMYLCASSMIIPTREENQPQHFGDGTRLSIL.